The 31 T cell receptor beta chains below all came from one sample that was sequenced in a study of OX40 agonist ivuxolimab in advanced cancers. Measured with immunoSEQ multiplex PCR; TCRdb has only the in-frame clones, and not every one. This sample has about 67,000 clones, with more than 75% found just once. The specimen was CD4+ or CD8+ T cells sorted from blood, collected in a trial of the OX40 agonist ivuxolimab. These receptors were collected from an adult with an advanced solid tumor such as melanoma, head and neck, liver or kidney cancer.

This clone showed up just once. This chain joins TRBV2 and TRBJ2-1, with unresolved D. Trimming shortened V by 6 bases and J by 15 bases, and 15 bases separated the two germline ends. This CDR3 is built from 11 residues. CDR1 is SNHLY and CDR2 is FYNNEI in the germline V gene. The CDR3 DNA is TGTGCCAGCAGGGAAAGGACCAGGTTGTTCTTC. Amino acid sequence: CASRERTRLFF.

This chain uses TRBV29-1 with TRBJ2-1; D is possibly TRBD2 (5 bases). Germline V gene sequence: CDR1 SQVTM, CDR2 ANQGSEA. V was clipped by 3 bases and J by 3 bases, with 6 bases between them. This CDR3 region has 12 residues. Here the CDR3 DNA reads TGCAGCGTTGACGGGGACTACAATGAGCAGTTCTTC. As protein: CSVDGDYNEQFF.

V is TRBV7-9 and J is TRBJ2-6; D gene unclear. Germline values: CDR1 SEHNR, CDR2 FQNEAQ (reference sequence). Trimming removed 1 base from V and 0 bases from J, with 7 bases in between. There are 16 residues in the CDR3. CDR3 in amino acids: CASSLGQSSGANVLTF. Here the CDR3 DNA reads TGTGCCAGCAGCTTAGGACAAAGCTCTGGGGCCAACGTCCTGACTTTC.

The rearrangement joins TRBV29-1 to TRBJ1-1, with 8 bases matching TRBD1. This CDR3 spans 13 amino acids. V shed 3 bases, J shed 0 bases, and the junction held 0 bases outside the gene matches. The germline gives CDR1 SQVTM, CDR2 ANQGSEA. The chain's CDR3 is CSVDRGLNTEAFF. The DNA of the CDR3 is TGCAGCGTTGACAGGGGGCTGAACACTGAAGCTTTCTTT.

A few counts support this clone. In nucleotides, the CDR3 is TGTGCCAGCAGATATACCGGGACTAGTGTTCGGGAGCAGTTCTTC. Its protein product is CASRYTGTSVREQFF. This rearrangement joins TRBV27 to TRBJ2-1; 8 nucleotides match TRBD2. The V gene end was trimmed by 6 bases and the J gene end by 10 bases; junction bases not matched to a gene: 14. CDR3 size: 15 residues. Germline V lookup: CDR1 MNHEY, CDR2 SMNVEV (reference sequence).

This clone was counted only a few times. The rearrangement links TRBV7-3 to TRBJ2-2; either TRBD1 or TRBD2 may supply D (6 bases each). Germline V lookup: CDR1 SGHTA, CDR2 FQGTGA. V was shortened by 2 bases and J by 5 bases, with 12 bases between the two germline ends. The CDR3 extends over 15 amino acids. CDR3 in amino acids: CASSLYGGPTGELFF. Here the CDR3 DNA reads TGTGCCAGCAGCTTATACGGGGGCCCTACCGGGGAGCTGTTTTTT.

In DNA form, the CDR3 reads TGTGCCAGCAGCGTAGGAGAGAGCTCCTACGAGCAGTACTTC. Translated, it gives CASSVGESSYEQYF. V gene TRBV9 combines with J gene TRBJ2-5; no clear D. The assigned J gene may be wrong: the sequence end matches TRBJ2-7 better. Germline values: CDR1 SGDLS, CDR2 YYNGEE. The CDR3 sequence is 14 residues long.

The chain carries TRBV28 and TRBJ2-6; 7 bases fit TRBD2. From germline, CDR1 is MDHEN and CDR2 SYDVKM. The CDR3 is 13 residues long. V was clipped by 8 bases and J by 2 bases; unmatched bases: 0. The CDR3 DNA is TGTGCCAGCGGGAGGGCTGGGGCCAACGTCCTGACTTTC. This sequence encodes CASGRAGANVLTF. Combining the CDR3 with reference TRBV28 and TRBJ2-6 gives the whole variable domain DVKVTQSSRYLVKRTGEKVFLECVQDMDHENMFWYRQDPGLGLRLIYFSYDVKMKEKGDIPEGYSVSREKKERFSLILESASTNQTSMYLCASGRAGANVLTFGAGSRLTVL.

J is TRBJ1-4 and V is TRBV6-6; D ambiguous. In germline, CDR1 is MNHNY, CDR2 SVGAGI (reference sequence). The CDR3 has 14 amino acids. V lost 6 bases and J lost 5, with 13 bases in between. CDR3 sequence: CASRFSTGNEKLFF. The CDR3 DNA sequence: TGTGCCAGCAGATTTTCGACGGGGAATGAAAAACTGTTTTTT.

The V gene is TRBV4-1, the J gene TRBJ2-1; either TRBD1 or TRBD2 may fit D (6 bases each). The V gene lost 1 base and the J gene lost 0 bases, with 13 bases spanning the gap. The CDR3 runs to 17 residues. Germline lookup yields CDR1 MGHRA and CDR2 YSYEKL. This CDR3 reads CASSQVGGGPSYNEQFF. The CDR3 coding sequence is TGCGCCAGCAGCCAAGTAGGAGGGGGGCCCTCCTACAATGAGCAGTTCTTC.

The gene calls are TRBV6-6 and TRBJ2-5; D remains unclear. Judging by the DNA end, TRBJ2-7 fits better; the J call may be wrong. Germline loops: CDR1 MNHNY, CDR2 SVGAGI (reference sequence). The CDR3 extends over 15 amino acids. CDR3 coding DNA: TGTGCCAGCAGTTACTACGACTCATCTGACTACGAGCAGTACTTC. Amino acid sequence: CASSYYDSSDYEQYF.

The rearrangement joins TRBV21-1 to TRBJ1-5. TRBV21-1 is deemed a pseudogene. CDR3 size: 15 residues. CDR3 DNA: TGTGCCAGCAGCAACATGGGGGGCAGCAATCAGCCCCAGCATTTT. Encoded protein: CASSNMGGSNQPQHF.

The V gene is TRBV5-1, the J gene TRBJ2-7; D unresolved. CDR3 length: 13 amino acids. Germline V gene sequence: CDR1 SGHRS, CDR2 YFSETQ. Trimming stripped 0 bases from V and 2 bases from J, with 6 bases between. The DNA for the CDR3 is TGCGCCAGCAGCTTGGAACCAACCTACGAGCAGTACTTC. Translation: CASSLEPTYEQYF.

Notes on this clone: The identical CDR3 is also encoded by other nucleotide sequences in the sample. The rearrangement links TRBV9 to TRBJ2-5; 7 bases map to TRBD2. From germline, CDR1 is SGDLS and CDR2 YYNGEE. CDR3 length equals 13 residues. V gave up 3 bases and J gave up 4 bases; unmatched junction bases: 3. CDR3 DNA sequence: TGTGCCAGCAGCGCCCCGGGGGGAGAGACCCAGTACTTC. It yields the protein CASSAPGGETQYF.

This clone showed up just once. V is TRBV6-1 and J is TRBJ1-2; unclear D gene. In germline, CDR1 is MNHNS, CDR2 SASEGT. V was clipped by 4 bases and J by 1 base, with 7 bases between them. CDR3 length: 13 amino acids. The chain's CDR3 is CASSVSDNYGYTF. The CDR3 DNA reads TGTGCCAGCAGTGTATCGGATAACTATGGCTACACCTTC.

This clone occurred once. J is TRBJ2-4 and V is TRBV23-1; possible D gene TRBD2, 5 bases. TRBV23-1 counts as an open reading frame of uncertain function. The CDR3 runs to 15 residues. Trimming pared 4 bases from V and 5 bases from J, leaving 15 bases between. Here the CDR3 DNA reads TGCGCCAGCAGTCCGGAGGAGGATCATGAAAACATTCAGTACTTC. Amino acids: CASSPEEDHENIQYF.

V and J are TRBV11-2 and TRBJ2-7; 9 bases agree with TRBD1. J lost 3 bases, V lost 3 bases, and 15 bases had no gene match. The CDR3 loop spans 18 amino acids. The V gene's germline CDR1 is SGHAT and CDR2 FQNNGV. The CDR3: CASSFNLTGDRVSYEQYV. In nucleotides, the CDR3 is TGTGCCAGCAGCTTCAACCTAACTGGGGACAGGGTGAGCTACGAGCAGTACGTC.

This sequence joins TRBV11-2 and TRBJ2-5; no definite D call. Trimming pared 1 base from V and 7 bases from J, leaving 10 bases between. This CDR3 region has 13 residues. The germline V gene has CDR1 SGHAT and CDR2 FQNNGV. CDR3 in amino acids: CASSLGPQRTQYF. CDR3 in DNA: TGTGCCAGCAGCTTAGGGCCCCAACGGACCCAGTACTTC.

V usage is TRBV28 and J usage is TRBJ2-1; TRBD1 matches at 9 bases. This CDR3 is 14 amino acids long. After removal of 9 bases from V and 4 bases from J, the junction contained 7 bases not matched to a gene. Germline CDR1 MDHEN, CDR2 SYDVKM. The CDR3 sequence: CASGSGTGYNEQFF. The CDR3 DNA reads as TGTGCCAGTGGATCCGGGACAGGGTACAATGAGCAGTTCTTC.

The chain combines TRBV6-5 with TRBJ1-5; D gene uncertain. CDR1 is MNHEY, CDR2 SVGAGI, per germline. CDR3 size: 13 residues. Deletions cut 6 bases from V and 6 bases from J, with 12 bases between. The CDR3 loop is CASRAYGGQPQHF. The CDR3 DNA reads as TGTGCCAGCAGGGCTTACGGCGGTCAGCCCCAGCATTTT.

This sequence joins TRBV2 and TRBJ2-5, with D possibly TRBD1 on 6 matching bases. With the DNA end fitting TRBJ2-7 better, the J assignment may be wrong. The CDR3 spans 12 residues. In germline, CDR1 is SNHLY, CDR2 FYNNEI. CDR3 nucleotides: TGTGCCAGCAGGACCGACAGGAACGAGCAGTACTTC. It specifies CASRTDRNEQYF.

The sample holds a few counts of this clone. This chain links TRBV7-9 with TRBJ2-5; D may be TRBD2 (6 bases). V lost 4 bases and J lost 6, with 12 bases in between. This CDR3 spans 13 amino acids. Germline values: CDR1 SEHNR, CDR2 FQNEAQ (reference sequence). The CDR3 nucleotides read TGTGCCAGCAGCTCGCCGGGGGAAAAGACCCAGTACTTC. It specifies CASSSPGEKTQYF.

The chain has TRBV7-9 and TRBJ2-2, with TRBD1 as a possible D gene (5 bases). V was trimmed by 5 bases and J by 5 bases, leaving 15 bases between them. The CDR3 has 15 amino acids. Germline assignment: CDR1 SEHNR and CDR2 FQNEAQ (reference sequence). CDR3 in DNA: TGTGCCAGCAGCCCCCAGGGCGGCGTTACCGGGGAGCTGTTTTTT. It is translated as CASSPQGGVTGELFF.

This clone was seen just once. The gene calls are TRBV29-1 and TRBJ1-2, with 7 bases that match TRBD1. Germline CDR1 and CDR2: SQVTM and ANQGSEA. V lost 2 bases, J lost 3 bases, and 6 bases stayed unmatched. CDR3 size: 14 residues. The CDR3 DNA reads TGCAGCGTTGAAATCCACAGGGGCCACTATGGCTACACCTTC. Translating it yields CSVEIHRGHYGYTF.

This clone was seen only once. The CDR3 DNA reads TGTGCCAGCAGTTCCCCACAGACCTACGAGCAGTACTTC. The encoded protein is CASSSPQTYEQYF. V and J are TRBV27 and TRBJ2-7; D ambiguous. The CDR3 length is 13 residues. Per the germline V gene, CDR1 is MNHEY and CDR2 is SMNVEV (reference sequence). V dropped 4 bases and J dropped 2 bases, with 9 bases sitting between them.

As for this clone: Given the absence of the conserved phenylalanine or tryptophan at the CDR3 end, a read error is likely. The DNA is left out, because the CDR3 cannot be placed on it with certainty; the CDR3 is given as TCRdb lists it. The rearrangement links TRBV7-3 to TRBJ2-3; TRBD2, as called in the table, went unchecked against the DNA. Including both end residues, the CDR3 is 17 amino acids long. Germline CDR1 reads SGHTA; CDR2 reads FQGTGA. The CDR3 loop is CASSFTGRGLPAQIRSI.

The CDR3 spells CASSVASGPTDTQYF. In DNA form, the CDR3 reads TGTGCCAGCAGCGTAGCTAGCGGGCCCACAGATACGCAGTATTTT. The chain employs TRBV9 and TRBJ2-3, with TRBD2 matching 8 bases. This CDR3 is built from 15 residues. The J segment lost 2 bases and the V segment lost 0 bases, leaving 2 bases of the junction unmatched. Per germline, CDR1 SGDLS and CDR2 YYNGEE.

The V gene is TRBV6-1, the J gene TRBJ1-6; D is unclear. The CDR3 totals 17 residues. V was shortened by 1 base and J by 0 bases, with 10 bases between the two germline ends. Germline V lookup: CDR1 MNHNS, CDR2 SASEGT. CDR3 residues: CASSEVGGYSYNSPLHF. CDR3 sequence (DNA): TGTGCCAGCAGTGAAGTCGGAGGCTACTCCTATAATTCACCCCTCCACTTT.

This chain joins TRBV25-1 and TRBJ2-1; 9 bases are a match to TRBD2. This CDR3 spans 15 amino acids. The V gene end was trimmed by 5 bases and the J gene end by 0 bases; junction bases not matched to a gene: 2. From germline, CDR1 is MGHDK and CDR2 SYGVNS. DNA of the CDR3: TGTGCCAGCAGTCGGCGGGGGGGCTCCTACAATGAGCAGTTCTTC. Protein: CASSRRGGSYNEQFF.

The V call is TRBV2, the J call TRBJ2-3, with D unclear. CDR1 and CDR2 (germline): SNHLY, FYNNEI. This CDR3 spans 12 amino acids. Trimming left V 8 bases short and J 4 bases short, with 10 bases between. The CDR3 reads CASSTVPDTQYF. For the CDR3, the DNA is TGTGCCAGCTCCACTGTACCAGATACGCAGTATTTT.

This chain uses TRBV7-3 with TRBJ2-1, with TRBD2 matching 7 bases. CDR1 and CDR2 (germline): SGHTA, FQGTGA. This CDR3 spans 15 amino acids. V lost 5 bases and J lost 2; bases outside the gene matches: 6. The DNA for the CDR3 is TGTGCCAGCAGCCCTACGGCGGGAGCCTACAATGAGCAGTTCTTC. This translates into CASSPTAGAYNEQFF.